Following are 21 T cell receptor beta chains from one sample sequenced in a study of shared clonotypes between healthy human individuals. Positively selected for CCR7, the CD45RO-negative cells used as naive CD8 cells excluded terminally differentiated effector memory CD45RA+ cells. The method was immunoSEQ multiplex PCR; TCRdb's version includes in-frame clones alone and lacks a portion of them. The profile covers about 2 million clones, with over 85% appearing a single time and around 1.2% taken by the ten largest. What was sequenced was naive CD8+ T cells sorted from blood. The receptors here all came from a man in his late teens or twenties in good health.

The chain joins TRBV7-9 to TRBJ1-5; D remains ambiguous. Per germline, CDR1 SEHNR and CDR2 FQNEAQ (reference sequence). This CDR3 comprises 12 residues. Trimming removed 5 bases at V and 4 bases at J, with 6 bases between. The CDR3 nucleotides read TGTGCCAGCAGCGCTTCGAATCAGCCCCAGCATTTT. Its translation is CASSASNQPQHF.

The chain couples TRBV5-4 to TRBJ2-4; the match to TRBD2 covers 15 bases. J was trimmed by 0 bases and V by 4 bases; bases with no gene match: 5. Per germline, CDR1 SGHNT and CDR2 YYREEE (reference sequence). This CDR3 comprises 18 residues. CDR3 in amino acids: CASSKGTSGRSAKNIQYF. DNA of the CDR3: TGTGCCAGCAGCAAAGGGACTAGCGGGAGGTCAGCCAAAAACATTCAGTACTTC.

The chain employs TRBV5-1 and TRBJ2-3; unclear D gene. The CDR3 has 15 amino acids. The V gene's germline CDR1 is SGHRS and CDR2 YFSETQ. The ends were cut back, 0 bases at V and 2 bases at J, with 10 bases in the middle. The CDR3 bases are TGCGCCAGCAGCTTGGGAGCAATCTCCACAGATACGCAGTATTTT. Residues: CASSLGAISTDTQYF.

V gene TRBV7-9 combines with J gene TRBJ2-7; D might be TRBD1 (6 bases). Trimming removed 6 bases from V and 4 bases from J, with 19 bases in between. Per germline, CDR1 SEHNR and CDR2 FQNEAQ (reference sequence). This CDR3 has 15 amino acids. CDR3 nucleotide sequence: TGTGCCAGCAGTTTCCCCTTGGAAGGGGGATACGAGCAGTACTTC. Its translation is CASSFPLEGGYEQYF.

V and J are TRBV11-1 and TRBJ2-3, with TRBD2 identical over 12 bases. This CDR3 has 16 residues. Germline V CDR1 and CDR2: SGHAT, FQDESV (reference sequence). After removal of 3 bases from V and 2 bases from J, the junction contained 3 bases not matched to a gene. CDR3 residues: CASSFLAGGPTDTQYF. As DNA, the CDR3 is TGTGCCAGCAGCTTTCTAGCGGGGGGGCCCACAGATACGCAGTATTTT.

The gene calls are TRBV7-9 and TRBJ2-7; D unresolved. Germline CDR1 SEHNR, CDR2 FQNEAQ (reference sequence). The CDR3 runs 14 residues. Trimming shortened V by 7 bases and J by 2 bases, and 15 bases separated the two germline ends. CDR3 DNA sequence: TGTGCCAGCACCCACCCCCAGGACCCCTACGAGCAGTACTTC. Amino acid sequence: CASTHPQDPYEQYF.

This clone came up a few times. The same CDR3 arises from other DNA sequences in this sample as well. The chain joins TRBV2 to TRBJ1-2, with 9 bases identical to TRBD1. The CDR3 has 13 residues. After removal of 4 bases from V and 6 bases from J, the junction contained 3 bases not matched to a gene. Germline V gene lookup returns CDR1 SNHLY and CDR2 FYNNEI. The chain's CDR3 is CASSGDRADGYTF. The CDR3 DNA reads as TGTGCCAGCAGTGGGGACAGGGCTGATGGCTACACCTTC.

The chain recombines TRBV27 with TRBJ2-1; D is perhaps TRBD2 (5 bases). Trimming took 3 bases from V and 5 from J, leaving 26 bases between them. Germline V gene data show CDR1 as MNHEY and CDR2 as SMNVEV (reference sequence). There are 19 residues in the CDR3. CDR3 DNA: TGTGCCAGCAGTTTTGGTTGGCTAGCTTTTTCGGCGACACACAATGAGCAGTTCTTC. It specifies CASSFGWLAFSATHNEQFF.

This chain links TRBV9 with TRBJ2-1; 7 bases are a match to TRBD1. Germline assignment: CDR1 SGDLS and CDR2 YYNGEE. V trimming: 0 bases; J trimming: 4 bases; junction bases outside the gene matches: 7. The CDR3 length is 16 residues. In nucleotides, the CDR3 is TGTGCCAGCAGCGTAGGGATTGGGACAGAATACAATGAGCAGTTCTTC. Its translation is CASSVGIGTEYNEQFF.

This clone came up a few times. The sample carries other DNA sequences with the same CDR3. The chain uses TRBV25-1 and TRBJ1-3; D gene unclear. The ends were cut back, 0 bases at V and 1 base at J, with 4 bases in the middle. This CDR3 is 14 amino acids long. CDR1 is MGHDK and CDR2 is SYGVNS in the germline V gene. CDR3 sequence (DNA): TGTGCCAGCAGTGAATACGGGTCTGGAAACACCATATATTTT. This codes for CASSEYGSGNTIYF.

The chain carries TRBV28 and TRBJ1-2; D remains ambiguous. The germline CDR1 and CDR2 sequences are MDHEN and SYDVKM. The CDR3 length is 15 residues. The ends were cut back, 3 bases at V and 2 bases at J, with 13 bases in the middle. The CDR3 spells CASSFVDVRNYGYTF. The CDR3 DNA reads as TGTGCCAGCAGTTTTGTGGACGTGAGAAACTATGGCTACACCTTC.

The chain couples TRBV15 to TRBJ2-7; the match to TRBD2 covers 9 bases. CDR1 is LNHNV, CDR2 YYDKDF, per germline (reference sequence). The CDR3 contains 17 residues. After removal of 3 bases from V and 2 bases from J, the junction contained 11 bases not matched to a gene. CDR3 DNA: TGTGCCACCAGCAGTCCAGCGGGGGGCCACAAAACCTACGAGCAGTACTTC. It translates to CATSSPAGGHKTYEQYF.

The rearrangement links TRBV4-1 to TRBJ2-2, with a weak D call TRBD1 (6 bases). The CDR3 is made up of 15 amino acids. The V end lost 2 bases, the J end lost 4 bases, and 11 bases lay between the germline ends. Germline V lookup: CDR1 MGHRA, CDR2 YSYEKL. The CDR3 reads CASSQRQDTTGELFF. The CDR3 DNA reads as TGCGCCAGCAGCCAAAGACAGGATACCACCGGGGAGCTGTTTTTT.

Written as DNA, the CDR3 is TGTGCCAGCAGTTACCACACCACCCAGGCGGGAAACACCATATATTTT. As protein: CASSYHTTQAGNTIYF. V usage is TRBV6-6 and J usage is TRBJ1-3; D is unclear. The CDR3 contains 16 residues. Trimming shortened V by 2 bases and J by 4 bases, and 15 bases separated the two germline ends. Germline CDR1 and CDR2: MNHNY and SVGAGI (reference sequence).

V is TRBV4-1 and J is TRBJ2-1, with no clear D. CDR1 and CDR2 from the germline V gene are MGHRA and YSYEKL. The CDR3 extends over 14 amino acids. Trimming cost V 2 bases and J 6 bases, with 11 bases left between them. This CDR3 is CASSQRSGSNEQFF. The CDR3 DNA follows: TGCGCCAGCAGCCAACGTTCTGGATCCAATGAGCAGTTCTTC.

This clone was recorded only once. V gene TRBV4-2 combines with J gene TRBJ2-1; D remains unclear. The CDR3 covers 15 residues. Germline V lookup: CDR1 LGHNA, CDR2 YNFKEQ. V gave up 1 base and J gave up 8 bases, with 15 bases separating them. The DNA for the CDR3 is TGTGCCAGCAGCCAAGGGACCCAAGACTCCCATGAGCAGTTCTTC. This codes for CASSQGTQDSHEQFF.

This chain joins TRBV9 and TRBJ1-4; 8 positions match TRBD1. V dropped 3 bases and J dropped 8; count of bases not matched to a gene: 9. The CDR3 is 15 residues long. The V gene's germline CDR1 is SGDLS and CDR2 YYNGEE. The CDR3 bases are TGTGCCAGCAGCGACCGGACAGGGAAGCGAGAAAAACTGTTTTTT. This translates into CASSDRTGKREKLFF. Supplemented by reference TRBV9 and TRBJ1-4, the full variable domain reads DSGVTQTPKHLITATGQRVTLRCSPRSGDLSVYWYQQSLDQGLQFLIQYYNGEERAKGNILERFSAQQFPDLHSELNLSSLELGDSALYFCASSDRTGKREKLFFGSGTQLSVL.

The CDR3: CASSLSGSGTEAFF. CDR3 coding DNA: TGTGCCAGCAGCCTTTCAGGGTCGGGTACTGAAGCTTTCTTT. The chain employs TRBV27 and TRBJ1-1; the D gene is possibly TRBD1 (5 bases). This CDR3 is built from 14 residues. From germline, CDR1 is MNHEY and CDR2 SMNVEV (reference sequence). Trimming shortened V by 6 bases and J by 5 bases, and 16 bases separated the two germline ends.

This chain connects TRBV11-2 to TRBJ2-3, with 8 bases lining up with TRBD2. The junction had 13 bases not matched to a gene; V was cut back by 5 bases and J by 6 bases. CDR3 length: 16 amino acids. Germline values: CDR1 SGHAT, CDR2 FQNNGV. The CDR3 DNA follows: TGTGCCAGCAGCCCCATGGGAGCGGGAGTAGGGGATACGCAGTATTTT. Translating it yields CASSPMGAGVGDTQYF.

The J gene is TRBJ2-3, the V gene TRBV7-2; D is tentatively TRBD1 or TRBD2 (5 bases each). Trimming removed 3 bases from V and 2 bases from J, with 15 bases in between. The CDR3 is 16 residues long. Germline V CDR1 and CDR2: SGHTA, FQGNSA. CDR3: CASSFGTQLFTDTQYF. CDR3 DNA sequence: TGTGCCAGCAGCTTTGGGACCCAGCTCTTCACAGATACGCAGTATTTT.

The chain links TRBV15 to TRBJ2-7; the D gene is possibly TRBD1 (6 bases). The germline V and J ends were trimmed by 4 bases and 2 bases, with 12 bases remaining between them. Germline V gives CDR1 LNHNV, CDR2 YYDKDF (reference sequence). The CDR3 extends over 14 amino acids. CDR3 nucleotides: TGTGCCACCAGCACCTTGGCAGGGGCCTACGAGCAGTACTTC. Its translation: CATSTLAGAYEQYF.